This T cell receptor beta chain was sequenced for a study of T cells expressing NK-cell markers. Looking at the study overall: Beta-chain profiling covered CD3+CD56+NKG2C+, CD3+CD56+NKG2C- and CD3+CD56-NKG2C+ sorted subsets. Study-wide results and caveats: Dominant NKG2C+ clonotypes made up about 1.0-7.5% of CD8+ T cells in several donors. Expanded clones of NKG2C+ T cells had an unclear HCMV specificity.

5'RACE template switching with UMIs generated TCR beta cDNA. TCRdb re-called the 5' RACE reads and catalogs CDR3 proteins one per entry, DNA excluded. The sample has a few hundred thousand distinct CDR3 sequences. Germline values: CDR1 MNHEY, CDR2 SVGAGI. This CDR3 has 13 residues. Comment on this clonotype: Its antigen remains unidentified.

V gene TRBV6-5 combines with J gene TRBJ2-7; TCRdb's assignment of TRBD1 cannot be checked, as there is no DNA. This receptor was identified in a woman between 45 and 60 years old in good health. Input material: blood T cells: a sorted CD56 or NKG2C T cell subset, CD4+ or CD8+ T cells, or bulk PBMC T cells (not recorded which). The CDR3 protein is CASSYPGSPEQYF.